This TCR beta chain originates from a study of T cells after posttransplantation cyclophosphamide (dated by TCRdb to 2016 to 2017). Broadly, across the study: The study tracked T cell repertoire reconstitution by TRB sequencing after myeloablative bone marrow transplantation using posttransplantation cyclophosphamide as GVHD prophylaxis. Antigen receptor sequencing was done on samples from about 34 PTCy-treated patients and from approximately 15 related bone marrow donors of those patients. Blood from all 34 PTCy patients who had 1-year posttransplant specimens underwent TRB sequencing. In 3 patients, TRB sequencing was also performed on up to 3 more blood samples taken 2 to 5.2 years after transplant, and in several patients, pretransplant blood was also TRB-sequenced. Because TRA and TRB clonality correlated tightly in 9 samples, the subsequent TCR analyses were limited to TRB only. Public TRB sequences were checked against a database of over 3,500 sequences associated with responses to pathogens, tumor antigens, self-antigens and alloantigens. The investigation overall reported the following: Across 35 to 55 patients, TRB clonality was highly associated with recipient CMV seropositivity and CMV reactivation, and diversity in PTCy patients was similar to diversity in CNI/methotrexate controls. The TRB repertoires of T cells infiltrating skin or the GI tract showed only limited overlap with the TRB repertoires found in blood. At 1-2 months, donor-recipient similarity was low but rose over the first year, and the later blood repertoires were often dominated by donor CD8+ memory clones.

Genomic DNA was the input for TRB sequencing, which was run either with the immunoSEQ assay at survey resolution or with the hsTCRB kit. Processing in the source paper ran as follows. The immunoSEQ software handled initial read processing, and the LymphoSeq R package was used for repertoire analyses. Clonality was computed as 1 minus normalized Shannon entropy; Gini coefficient was also calculated for each TRB dataset. To infer phenotypes in unsorted samples, TRB sequences from sorted subsets of the recipient or donor were mapped onto the unsorted samples of the same recipient. In its TCRdb copy, this immuneACCESS table keeps in-frame sequences only and misses some clones. Where compared with another copy, unresolved V genes explain less than half of these, and the others have no known cause. That table furnishes V, J and clone size, whereas the DNA furnished D and trimming. The table shows approximately 15,000 clones here, with no singletons. The leading ten clones occupy more than 20% of the sample.

CDR1 is given as SEHNR and CDR2 as FQNEAQ, both from the germline V gene (reference sequence). The CDR3, from cysteine to phenylalanine, totals 15 residues. Only the CDR3 region is kept as DNA, spanning 45 bases read in frame from base 1. The junction carries 19 bases between V and J, which are trimmed by 6 bases and 8 bases respectively. The treatment or condition label, as the study defines it: high-dose cyclophosphamide on days +3 and +4 as single-agent GVHD prophylaxis. Busulfan and fludarabine conditioning, a related or unrelated marrow graft, and cyclophosphamide on days +3 and +4 were given to PTCy patients. PTCy-treated patients were drawn from a prospective multi-institutional clinical trial. Peripheral blood and bone marrow mononuclear cells were isolated by Ficoll-Hypaque density centrifugation and cryopreserved. In its sample, this clone was seen many times. Its specific antigen is unknown. No base quality information exists; no much larger clone differs at one position.

This sample comprised PBMCs, obtained about 1,200 days after allogeneic stem cell transplant with posttransplant cyclophosphamide. This chain joins TRBV7-9 to TRBJ2-2, and perhaps TRBD1 as D gene, on 5 matching bases. This sequence originates from a female patient in her 40s who received an allogeneic stem cell transplant from a related donor, was CMV-positive, and had no GVHD. After a transplant, the donor of the graft may account for some T cells. For the CDR3, the sequence is CASSSPMKGAGELFF. The DNA is as follows: TGTGCCAGCAGTTCCCCTATGAAAGGGGCAGGGGAGCTGTTTTTT. Reference TRBV7-9 and TRBJ2-2 proteins supply the regions before and after the CDR3; the full variable domain is: DTGVSQNPRHKITKRGQNVTFRCDPISEHNRLYWYRQTLGQGPEFLTYFQNEAQLEKSRLLSDRFSAERPKGSFSTLEIQRTEQGDSAMYLCASSSPMKGAGELFFGEGSRLTVL.